One T cell receptor beta chain is described in this entry. The antigen it binds to is not known. The input lacks base qualities; no much larger clone sits a single base away. V lost 5 bases and J lost 5 bases, and the count of bases not matched to a germline gene is 4. CDR1 and CDR2 are drawn from the germline V gene: MNHEY, SVGAGI. The CDR3 runs 15 residues from the cysteine to the phenylalanine. Only the CDR3 portion is preserved as DNA: 45 bases, with reading frame beginning at the first base. Whole blood was collected in K2EDTA tubes by collaborating institutions according to the institutions' own protocols. For TCRbeta analysis, collaborators shipped samples as frozen whole blood, isolated PBMCs, or DNA extracted from either of those sample types. The sample originates from a study of blood T cell repertoires in COVID-19 (dated by TCRdb to about 2020). Study-wide context: Samples covering the acute and convalescent phases of COVID-19 were provided by collaborators in the United States, Italy and Spain. The material from the prospective study consisted of cDNA or gDNA derived from T cells, B-cell-depleted T cells, or PBMCs. The samples were drawn from two sources: the first 160 participants of the ongoing ImmuneRACE study, and about 1,300 subjects contributed by 6 global collaborators. Nearly every sample came with metadata listing a de-identified subject ID, COVID-19 status, age in years and sex. The repertoires were released in a freely available public database intended as a resource for research on the immune response to SARS-CoV-2. Subjects who had been exposed to COVID-19, were actively infected with it, or had recovered from it provided the deeply sampled blood TCRbeta repertoires that made up the dataset. Where available, HLA class I and class II types were taken from metadata supplied by the sample provider and were not determined by assay-based typing. Study-wide conclusions, independent of this receptor: How much clinical and demographic metadata was included differed by source and by participant, and the metadata was provided uncurated.

TCRbeta CDR3 regions were amplified from genomic DNA by means of the immunoSEQ Assay, a bias-controlled multiplex PCR. The study's processing was this. Within the assay, amplification of reference gene primers was used to estimate how many nucleated cells each sample contained. To quantify the absolute abundance of each unique TCRbeta CDR3 rearrangement, sequence reads were collapsed and filtered. For each sample, productive Simpson clonality was calculated as the square root of Simpson's diversity index across productive rearrangements. TCRdb took this table from immuneACCESS and kept in-frame rearrangements with V and J called. Such tables lack part of the clones; where checked against another copy, unresolved V genes explain under half of the gap, and the rest is unexplained. V and J calls and clone size are copied from that table; D and trimming were computed from the DNA. The sample profile shows 100,000 to 150,000 clones; around 76% of them were found once. In total, the top ten clones hold more than 5.5% of the sample.

Recombination joined TRBV6-5 with TRBJ1-6, with 9 central nucleotides matching TRBD1. The TCR originated in a man in his 60s with acute or convalescent COVID-19. The sample consisted of peripheral blood. CDR3 protein: CASSTGGWDNSPLHF. The DNA sequence is given as TGTGCCAGCAGTACAGGGGGCTGGGATAATTCACCCCTCCACTTT.